This T cell receptor beta chain comes out of a study of HIV-infected children after antiretroviral therapy interruption. Findings and caveats of the study: Naive CD4+ Gini coefficient rose by interruption end, suggesting clonal expansion.

Noted treatment: PENTA 11 planned treatment interruption arm or continuous ART arm. The TCR library was built from RNA with a 3' RACE protocol and unique molecular identifiers. TCRdb re-called the 3' RACE reads with MiXCR, one entry per CDR3 protein. The repertoire has tens of thousands of distinct CDR3 sequences, around 4% of them found once; the top ten carry 0.6% to 0.85%. This CDR3 comprises 14 residues. Per germline, CDR1 LGHDT and CDR2 YNNKEL (reference sequence). V was cut by 5 bases and J by 5 bases, with 13 bases left in between. This clonotype has a count of ten or more. The antigen is undetermined.

J is TRBJ2-1 and V is TRBV3-1; D might be TRBD1 or TRBD2, each matching 5 bases. This TCR derives from a pool of human donors with HIV. Sequenced material: CD45RA+ CD4+ T cells from PBMCs, pooled from several time points, taken from a donor given antiretroviral therapy, either interrupted or continuous. Stated subset: naive CD4+ CD45RA+ CD45RO- T cells. The CDR3 region is CASSEGRRNNEQFF. CDR3 bases: TGTGCCAGCAGCGAGGGACGGAGGAACAATGAGCAGTTCTTC.